The 8 T cell receptor beta chains presented below share a single source sample, sequenced in a study of blood T cell repertoires in COVID-19. Here immunoSEQ multiplex PCR was the method, and the copy in TCRdb shows in-frame clones only, minus some. The profile covers roughly 80,000 clones, with 80% to 95% appearing a single time and around 2.6% taken by the ten largest. The material sequenced was peripheral blood. The receptors were gathered from a man aged 50 to 59 with COVID-19, enrolled during active disease.

The V call is TRBV25-1, the J call TRBJ2-2; unclear D gene. Trimming shortened V by 4 bases and J by 4 bases, and 10 bases separated the two germline ends. The CDR3 contains 14 residues. Germline V gene lookup returns CDR1 MGHDK and CDR2 SYGVNS. The CDR3 DNA reads TGTGCCAGCAGTGGTCTAGTAGTCACCGGGGAGCTGTTTTTT. Translating it yields CASSGLVVTGELFF.

J is TRBJ2-5 and V is TRBV6-5; the match to TRBD1 covers 8 bases. The CDR3 runs 13 residues. Germline trimming cut 6 bases from V and 2 bases from J; bases unmatched to any gene: 2. Germline lookup yields CDR1 MNHEY and CDR2 SVGAGI. CDR3 in amino acids: CASRNRGQETQYF. For the CDR3, the DNA is TGTGCCAGCAGGAACAGGGGGCAAGAGACCCAGTACTTC.

The chain has TRBV28 and TRBJ2-7; 9 bases agree with TRBD1. CDR1 MDHEN and CDR2 SYDVKM come from the germline V gene. V trimming: 9 bases; J trimming: 3 bases; junction bases outside the gene matches: 6. The CDR3 spans 13 residues. The CDR3 is CASTGGAVYEQYF. Here the CDR3 DNA reads TGTGCCAGTACAGGGGGCGCGGTCTACGAGCAGTACTTC.

The J gene is TRBJ2-1, the V gene TRBV5-1; the match to TRBD2 covers 12 bases. Germline V gene lookup returns CDR1 SGHRS and CDR2 YFSETQ. The CDR3 runs 17 residues. V gave up 0 bases and J gave up 2 bases; unmatched junction bases: 3. DNA of the CDR3: TGCGCCAGCAGCTTGGGACTAGCGGGAGAGGCCTACAATGAGCAGTTCTTC. Translating it yields CASSLGLAGEAYNEQFF.

This sequence joins TRBV5-1 and TRBJ1-2, with 8 bases matching TRBD1. This CDR3 comprises 15 residues. Per the germline V gene, CDR1 is SGHRS and CDR2 is YFSETQ. J lost 3 bases, V lost 4 bases, and 8 bases had no gene match. The CDR3: CASSPGGSFDYGYTF. The CDR3 DNA sequence: TGCGCCAGCAGCCCAGGGGGCTCGTTTGACTATGGCTACACCTTC.

The V and J genes are TRBV5-1 and TRBJ1-1; 8 nucleotides agree with TRBD1. V dropped 3 bases and J dropped 0; count of bases not matched to a gene: 7. CDR3 length: 16 amino acids. CDR1 SGHRS and CDR2 YFSETQ come from the germline V gene. The CDR3 DNA reads as TGCGCCAGCAGCTATGGACAGGGCGGATTGAACACTGAAGCTTTCTTT. Translating gives CASSYGQGGLNTEAFF.

The J gene is TRBJ2-3, the V gene TRBV5-1; 9 bases are shared with TRBD2. V dropped 4 bases and J dropped 4; count of bases not matched to a gene: 10. This CDR3 contains 16 residues. Germline V lookup: CDR1 SGHRS, CDR2 YFSETQ. Written as DNA, the CDR3 is TGCGCCAGCAGCCCGGCCGGTAGCGGGAGACCAGATACGCAGTATTTT. It is translated as CASSPAGSGRPDTQYF.

The chain has TRBV19 and TRBJ1-1; the D gene is possibly TRBD1 (5 bases). Germline CDR1 LNHDA, CDR2 SQIVND (reference sequence). The CDR3 is 14 amino acids. V lost 6 bases to trimming and J lost 5 bases, with 16 bases between them. The CDR3 sequence: CASRVYGGMTEAFF. The CDR3 coding sequence is TGTGCCAGTAGGGTATACGGGGGGATGACTGAAGCTTTCTTT.